This T cell receptor (beta chain) was retrieved from a study of yellow fever vaccine responses in identical twins. Study-wide results and caveats: A vaccine T cell response that seemed partly convergent and partly personalized was reported in twins.

The CDR3 is 15 residues long. V shed 3 bases and J shed 2 bases, with 11 bases lying between them. In its sample, this clonotype was seen a few times. Antigen: not known. From the RT-PCR reads, TCRdb called clonotypes with MiXCR, one entry per CDR3 protein. The sample carries some 15,000 distinct CDR3 sequences, about 81% recorded once. This TCR was sampled from a woman under 30 who received the yellow fever vaccine. Sequencing used T cells from blood (PBMCs), unsorted or a sorted subset (not recorded which), obtained before or after yellow fever vaccination (not recorded which). This sequence joins TRBV12-3 or TRBV12-4 and TRBJ1-5; D gene uncertain. As DNA, the CDR3 is TGTGCCAGCAGTTTTGTCCAATGGGGCAATCAGCCCCAGCATTTT. Its translation: CASSFVQWGNQPQHF.